One sample yielded the 21 T cell receptor beta chains listed below, sequenced in a study of T cells in Graves' hyperthyroidism and ophthalmopathy. RNA transcripts gave rise to amplified TCR beta CDR3 regions. During a first-round RT-PCR of the TCR CDR3, the HTBI primer set was used. In TCRdb, the multiplex PCR reads were re-called with MiXCR into one record per CDR3 protein. The data contain about 590,000 distinct CDR3 sequences, 14% of them singletons. The sequenced sample was blood. Source of these receptors: a woman aged 18-29 years with Graves' ophthalmopathy.

Worth noting for this clonotype: A much larger clone is a single base away; this may be a read error. The V gene is TRBV7-2, the J gene TRBJ2-4; TRBD2 agrees at 7 bases. The CDR3 length is 13 residues. Trimming cost V 1 base and J 9 bases; bases outside gene matches: 3. From germline, CDR1 is SGHTA and CDR2 FQGNSA. The CDR3 loop reads CASSLDGRSIQYF. In DNA form, the CDR3 reads TGTGCCAGCAGCTTAGACGGGAGGAGCATTCAGTACTTC.

This clonotype occurred a few times. The chain couples TRBV11-2 to TRBJ1-4; 9 nucleotides agree with TRBD1. Germline CDR1 SGHAT, CDR2 FQNNGV. CDR3 length: 15 amino acids. J was trimmed by 10 bases and V by 5 bases; bases with no gene match: 11. The CDR3 reads CASSASGTGFVKLFF. The DNA of the CDR3 is TGTGCCAGCAGCGCGTCCGGGACAGGGTTTGTAAAACTGTTTTTT.

The table lists this clonotype with a few counts. The V and J genes are TRBV5-4 and TRBJ2-1; D gene ambiguous. V was clipped by 2 bases and J by 0 bases, with 3 bases between them. Germline V lookup: CDR1 SGHNT, CDR2 YYREEE (reference sequence). The CDR3 is made up of 13 amino acids. CDR3 sequence (DNA): TGTGCCAGCAGCTTTGTCTCCTACAATGAGCAGTTCTTC. Protein product: CASSFVSYNEQFF.

The genes are TRBV15 and TRBJ1-4, with 7 bases that match TRBD1. V lost 0 bases and J lost 6; bases outside the gene matches: 10. Germline V lookup: CDR1 LNHNV, CDR2 YYDKDF (reference sequence). There are 17 residues in the CDR3. CDR3 amino acids: CATSREPAQGLDEKLFF. The DNA of the CDR3 is TGTGCCACCAGCAGAGAGCCCGCACAGGGGTTGGATGAAAAACTGTTTTTT.

The chain recombines TRBV3-1 with TRBJ2-1; possible D gene TRBD2, 6 bases. Trimming removed 3 bases from V and 10 bases from J, with 13 bases in between. Germline V gene sequence: CDR1 LGHDT, CDR2 YNNKEL (reference sequence). The CDR3 has 13 residues. This CDR3 is CASSHRSLAEQFF. As DNA, the CDR3 is TGTGCCAGCAGCCACCGAAGTCTAGCGGAGCAGTTCTTC.

Remarks on this clonotype: At one of its ends the junction is not consistent with the germline gene, which may arise from a read error. The rearrangement links TRBV19 to TRBJ1-2, with TRBD1 matching over 8 bases. This CDR3 is 17 amino acids long. In germline, CDR1 is LNHDA, CDR2 SQIVND (reference sequence). The CDR3 loop reads CASRTDGQGWANYGYTF. CDR3 in DNA: TGCGCCAGTAGGACAGACGGACAGGGATGGGCTAACTATGGCTACACCTTC.

The sample holds many counts of this clonotype. The genes are TRBV11-1 and TRBJ2-5, with a weak D call TRBD1 (6 bases). The germline gives CDR1 SGHAT, CDR2 FQDESV (reference sequence). The CDR3 spans 14 residues. V lost 1 base, J lost 7 bases, and 13 bases lay in between. The CDR3 DNA follows: TGTGCCAGCAGCTTAGTGGACAGCCGCGGGACCCAGTACTTC. It specifies CASSLVDSRGTQYF.

There are many counts of this clonotype. This chain joins TRBV9 and TRBJ2-7; 11 bases are a match to TRBD2. The V gene end was trimmed by 0 bases and the J gene end by 3 bases; junction bases not matched to a gene: 5. CDR3 length: 16 residues. Germline CDR1 is SGDLS and CDR2 is YYNGEE. CDR3 protein: CASSVGATSGDYEQYF. The CDR3 DNA sequence: TGTGCCAGCAGCGTAGGTGCGACTAGCGGGGACTACGAGCAGTACTTC.

V is TRBV29-1 and J is TRBJ2-5; D gene ambiguous. The CDR3 has 15 amino acids. Germline CDR1 and CDR2: SQVTM and ANQGSEA. V dropped 3 bases and J dropped 5 bases, with 19 bases sitting between them. The CDR3 reads CSVDVAPQPRETQYF. CDR3 coding DNA: TGCAGCGTTGACGTGGCTCCCCAACCCCGGGAGACCCAGTACTTC.

This clonotype appeared many times. The chain joins TRBV7-2 to TRBJ2-3, with TRBD2 matching over 9 bases. J was trimmed by 1 base and V by 7 bases; bases with no gene match: 6. The length of the CDR3 is 15 residues. Germline CDR1 is SGHTA and CDR2 is FQGNSA. This CDR3 reads CASNVGGRGTDTQYF. DNA for the CDR3: TGTGCCAGCAACGTCGGCGGGAGGGGCACAGATACGCAGTATTTT. The whole variable domain, filled in from reference TRBV7-2 and TRBJ2-3, reads GAGVSQSPSNKVTEKGKDVELRCDPISGHTALYWYRQSLGQGLEFLIYFQGNSAPDKSGLPSDRFSAERTGGSVSTLTIQRTQQEDSAVYLCASNVGGRGTDTQYFGPGTRLTVL.

This clonotype was observed a few times. This rearrangement joins TRBV4-2 to TRBJ2-1, with 7 nucleotides matching TRBD1. The germline V gene has CDR1 LGHNA and CDR2 YNFKEQ. The J segment lost 9 bases and the V segment lost 3 bases, leaving 14 bases of the junction unmatched. This CDR3 is built from 16 residues. CDR3 residues: CASSQDHDRARGEQFF. In nucleotides, the CDR3 is TGTGCCAGCAGCCAGGACCACGACAGGGCCAGGGGTGAGCAGTTCTTC.

The chain joins TRBV20-1 to TRBJ2-2; 10 bases align to TRBD2. Germline V gene lookup returns CDR1 DFQATT and CDR2 SNEGSKA (reference sequence). Trimming at V came to 6 bases and at J to 6 bases, leaving 7 bases not matched to a gene. The CDR3 is made up of 14 amino acids. CDR3 coding DNA: TGCAGTGCGCGGCTAGCGGGAGAGGCCGGGGAGCTGTTTTTT. As protein: CSARLAGEAGELFF.

This chain uses TRBV6-5 with TRBJ2-1; TRBD2 agrees at 8 bases. CDR3 length equals 15 residues. V was clipped by 2 bases and J by 2 bases; unmatched bases: 2. Germline V gene sequence: CDR1 MNHEY, CDR2 SVGAGI. The CDR3 spells CASSYERGPYNEQFF. The CDR3 DNA reads TGTGCCAGCAGTTACGAGCGGGGGCCCTACAATGAGCAGTTCTTC.

V and J are TRBV6-1 and TRBJ2-1, with D unresolved. Trimming removed 6 bases at V and 0 bases at J, with 12 bases between. This CDR3 is 15 amino acids long. Germline-derived CDR1 and CDR2 are MNHNS and SASEGT. CDR3 residues: CASSFTLSSYNEQFF. CDR3 DNA sequence: TGTGCCAGCAGCTTTACACTGAGCTCCTACAATGAGCAGTTCTTC.

This clonotype was counted many times. The chain's CDR3 is CASSGRAERGTGELFF. As DNA, the CDR3 is TGTGCCAGCAGTGGGAGGGCGGAGAGGGGGACCGGGGAGCTGTTTTTT. V is TRBV2 and J is TRBJ2-2; D tentatively reads TRBD1 or TRBD2 (6 bases each). The CDR3 sequence is 16 residues long. The germline CDR1 and CDR2 sequences are SNHLY and FYNNEI. V gave up 4 bases and J gave up 5 bases, with 17 bases separating them.

The sample holds many counts of this clonotype. The chain joins TRBV6-5 to TRBJ2-7; D is possibly TRBD2 (5 bases). CDR3 length: 13 amino acids. Germline loops: CDR1 MNHEY, CDR2 SVGAGI. V lost 2 bases and J 5 bases, leaving 10 bases between the germline ends. In DNA form, the CDR3 reads TGTGCCAGCAGTTACCGGGGAGCAAACGAGCAGTACTTC. This codes for CASSYRGANEQYF.

This clonotype came up many times. This rearrangement joins TRBV5-1 to TRBJ2-7; D unclear. Deletions cut 0 bases from V and 4 bases from J, with 11 bases between. The CDR3 is made up of 14 amino acids. Germline V gene sequence: CDR1 SGHRS, CDR2 YFSETQ. CDR3 loop: CASSLGAAAYEQYF. The DNA for the CDR3 is TGCGCCAGCAGCTTGGGGGCAGCCGCGTACGAGCAGTACTTC.

Concerning this clonotype itself: A read error may produce the germline difference seen at one junction end. The chain links TRBV7-7 to TRBJ2-5; 9 bases fit TRBD2. Germline CDR1 is SSHAT and CDR2 is FNYEAQ (reference sequence). This CDR3 is 16 amino acids long. Here the CDR3 reads CASSPGASGTSETQYF. As DNA, the CDR3 is TGTGCTAGCAGCCCTGGGGCTAGCGGGACCTCGGAGACCCAGTACTTC.

This clonotype was recorded at least ten times. The chain links TRBV24-1 to TRBJ2-1, with 8 positions matching TRBD2. This CDR3 is 18 amino acids long. V shed 5 bases and J 4 bases; nucleotides not matched to a gene: 15. From germline, CDR1 is KGHDR and CDR2 SFDVKD. The CDR3 DNA is TGTGCCACCAGTGGGGGCAGGGTAGCGGGACTAGGGTACAATGAGCAGTTCTTC. Translation gives CATSGGRVAGLGYNEQFF.

This clonotype was recorded at least ten times. The chain employs TRBV5-1 and TRBJ2-3; perhaps TRBD1 as D (5 bases). Germline V gene data show CDR1 as SGHRS and CDR2 as YFSETQ. CDR3 length: 14 amino acids. Trimming pared 2 bases from V and 2 bases from J, leaving 9 bases between. Here the CDR3 reads CASSLPDNTDTQYF. The DNA of the CDR3 is TGCGCCAGCAGCTTACCGGACAACACAGATACGCAGTATTTT.

The gene calls are TRBV3-1 and TRBJ2-5; weak D call: TRBD1 (6 bases). Germline CDR1 LGHDT, CDR2 YNNKEL (reference sequence). This CDR3 comprises 15 residues. Trimming cost V 4 bases and J 5 bases, with 17 bases left between them. CDR3 in DNA: TGTGCCAGCAGCCCGGACCCCACAGGGCTGGAGACCCAGTACTTC. Translated: CASSPDPTGLETQYF.